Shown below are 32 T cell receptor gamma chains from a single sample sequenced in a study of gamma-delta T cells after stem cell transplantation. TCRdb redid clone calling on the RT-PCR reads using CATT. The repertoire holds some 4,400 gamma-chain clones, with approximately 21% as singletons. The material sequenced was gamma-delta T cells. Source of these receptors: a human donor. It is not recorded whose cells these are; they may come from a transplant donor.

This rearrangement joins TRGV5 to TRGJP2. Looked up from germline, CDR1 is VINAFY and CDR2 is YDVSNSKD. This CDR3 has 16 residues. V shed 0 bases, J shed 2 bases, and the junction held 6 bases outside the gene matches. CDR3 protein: CATWDRPWSSDWIKTF. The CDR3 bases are TGTGCCACCTGGGACAGGCCGTGGAGTAGTGATTGGATCAAGACGTTT.

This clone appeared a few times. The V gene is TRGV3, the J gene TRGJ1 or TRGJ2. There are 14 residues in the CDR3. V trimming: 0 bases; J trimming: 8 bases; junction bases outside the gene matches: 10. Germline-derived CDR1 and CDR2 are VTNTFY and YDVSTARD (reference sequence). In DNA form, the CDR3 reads TGTGCCACCTGGGACAGGCAATTTCGGAATAAGAAACTCTTT. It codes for CATWDRQFRNKKLF.

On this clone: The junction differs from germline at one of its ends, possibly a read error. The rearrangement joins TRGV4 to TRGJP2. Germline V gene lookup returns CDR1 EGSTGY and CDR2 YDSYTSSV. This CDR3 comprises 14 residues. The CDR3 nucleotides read TGTGCTACCTGGGATGGGCAGAGTGATTGGATCAAGACGTTT. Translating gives CATWDGQSDWIKTF.

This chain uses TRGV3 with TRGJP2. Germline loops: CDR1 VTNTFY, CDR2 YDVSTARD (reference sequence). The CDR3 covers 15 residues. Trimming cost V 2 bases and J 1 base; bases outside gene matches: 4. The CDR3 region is CATWDMVSSDWIKTF. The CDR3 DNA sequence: TGTGCCACCTGGGACATGGTTAGTAGTGATTGGATCAAGACGTTT.

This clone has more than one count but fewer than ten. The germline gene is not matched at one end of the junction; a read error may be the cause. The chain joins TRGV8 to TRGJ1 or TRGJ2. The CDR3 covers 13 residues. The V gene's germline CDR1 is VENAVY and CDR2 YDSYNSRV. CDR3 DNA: TGTGCCACCTGGGTTAGGAATTATTATAAGAAACTCTTT. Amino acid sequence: CATWVRNYYKKLF.

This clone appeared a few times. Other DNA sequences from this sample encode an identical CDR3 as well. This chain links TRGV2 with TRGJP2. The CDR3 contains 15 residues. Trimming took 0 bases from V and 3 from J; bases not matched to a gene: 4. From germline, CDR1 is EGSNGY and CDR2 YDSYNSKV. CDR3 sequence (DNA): TGTGCCACCTGGGACGGGCCAGGTAGTGATTGGATCAAGACGTTT. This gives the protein CATWDGPGSDWIKTF.

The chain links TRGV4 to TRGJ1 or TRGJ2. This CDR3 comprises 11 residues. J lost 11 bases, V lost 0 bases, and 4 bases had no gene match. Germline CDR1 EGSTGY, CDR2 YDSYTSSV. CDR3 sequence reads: CATWDGREKLF. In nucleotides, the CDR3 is TGTGCCACCTGGGATGGGAGGGAGAAACTCTTT.

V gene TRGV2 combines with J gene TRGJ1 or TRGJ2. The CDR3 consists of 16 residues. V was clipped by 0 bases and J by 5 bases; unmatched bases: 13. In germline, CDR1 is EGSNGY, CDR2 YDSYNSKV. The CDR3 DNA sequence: TGTGCCACCTGGGACGGGCCCTCACTCTTAAATTATAAGAAACTCTTT. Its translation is CATWDGPSLLNYKKLF.

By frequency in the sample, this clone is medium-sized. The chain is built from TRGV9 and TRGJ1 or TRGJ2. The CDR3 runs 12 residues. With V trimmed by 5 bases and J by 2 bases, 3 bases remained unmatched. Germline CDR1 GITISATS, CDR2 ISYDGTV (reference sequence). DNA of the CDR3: TGTGCCTTGTGGGGGGATTATTATAAGAAACTCTTT. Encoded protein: CALWGDYYKKLF.

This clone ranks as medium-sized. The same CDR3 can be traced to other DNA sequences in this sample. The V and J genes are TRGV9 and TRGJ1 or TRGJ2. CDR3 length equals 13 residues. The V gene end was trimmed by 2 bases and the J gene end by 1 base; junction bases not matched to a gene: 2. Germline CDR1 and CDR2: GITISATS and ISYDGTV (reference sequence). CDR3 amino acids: CALWEGNYYKKLF. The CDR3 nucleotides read TGTGCCTTGTGGGAGGGCAATTATTATAAGAAACTCTTT.

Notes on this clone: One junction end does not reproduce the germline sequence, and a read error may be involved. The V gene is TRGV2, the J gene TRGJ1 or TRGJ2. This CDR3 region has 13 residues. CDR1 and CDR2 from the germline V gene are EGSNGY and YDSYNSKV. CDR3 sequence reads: CATRDKWAYKKLF. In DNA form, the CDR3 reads TGTGCCACCCGGGATAAGTGGGCTTATAAGAAACTCTTT.

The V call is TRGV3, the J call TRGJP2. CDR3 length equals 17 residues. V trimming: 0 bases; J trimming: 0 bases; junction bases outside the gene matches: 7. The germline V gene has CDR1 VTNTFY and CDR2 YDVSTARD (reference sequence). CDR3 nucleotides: TGTGCCACCTGGGACAGGCCGCAAAATAGTAGTGATTGGATCAAGACGTTT. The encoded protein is CATWDRPQNSSDWIKTF.

The DNA of the CDR3 is TGTGCCACCTGGGACGGCCCCCCTTATGCTTATTATAAGAAACTCTTT. Translating it yields CATWDGPPYAYYKKLF. The chain carries TRGV2 and TRGJ1 or TRGJ2. The CDR3 runs to 16 residues. The V segment lost 1 base and the J segment 3 bases; nucleotides outside the gene matches: 12. From germline, CDR1 is EGSNGY and CDR2 YDSYNSKV.

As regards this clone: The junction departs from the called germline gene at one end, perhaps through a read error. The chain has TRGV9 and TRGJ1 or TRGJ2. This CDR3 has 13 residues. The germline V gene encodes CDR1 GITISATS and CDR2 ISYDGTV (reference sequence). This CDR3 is CALWEPPYYQKLF. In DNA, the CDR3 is TGTGCCTTGTGGGAGCCTCCTTATTATCAGAAACTCTTT.

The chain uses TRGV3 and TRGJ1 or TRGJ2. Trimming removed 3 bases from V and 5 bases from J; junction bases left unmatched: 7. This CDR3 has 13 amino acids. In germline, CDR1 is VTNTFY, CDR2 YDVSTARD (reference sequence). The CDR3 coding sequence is TGTGCCACCTGGGACGGGGGGGATTATAAGAAACTCTTT. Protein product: CATWDGGDYKKLF.

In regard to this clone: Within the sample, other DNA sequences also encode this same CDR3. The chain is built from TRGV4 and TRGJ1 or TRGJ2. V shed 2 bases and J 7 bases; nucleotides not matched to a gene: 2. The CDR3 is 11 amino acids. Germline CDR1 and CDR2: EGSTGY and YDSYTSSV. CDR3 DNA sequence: TGTGCCACCTGGGATGAGTATAAGAAACTCTTT. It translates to CATWDEYKKLF.

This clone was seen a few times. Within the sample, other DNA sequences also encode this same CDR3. CDR3 in amino acids: CALWEIQELGKKIKVF. In DNA, the CDR3 is TGTGCCTTGTGGGAGATCCAAGAGTTGGGCAAAAAAATCAAGGTATTT. The chain carries TRGV9 and TRGJP. CDR3 length equals 16 residues. Per germline, CDR1 GITISATS and CDR2 ISYDGTV (reference sequence). The trim removed 3 bases at V and 4 bases at J, leaving 3 bases unmatched.

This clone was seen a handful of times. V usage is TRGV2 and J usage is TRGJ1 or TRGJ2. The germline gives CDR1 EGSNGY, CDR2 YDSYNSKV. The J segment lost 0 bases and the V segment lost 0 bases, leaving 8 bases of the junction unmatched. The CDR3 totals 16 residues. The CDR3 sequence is CATWDGRFRNYYKKLF. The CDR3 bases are TGTGCCACCTGGGACGGGCGCTTTCGGAATTATTATAAGAAACTCTTT.

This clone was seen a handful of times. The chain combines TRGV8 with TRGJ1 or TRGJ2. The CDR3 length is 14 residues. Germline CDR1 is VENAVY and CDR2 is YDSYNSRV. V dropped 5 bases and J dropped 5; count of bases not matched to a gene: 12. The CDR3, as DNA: TGTGCCACCTGGGCCTCACACGGTGATTATAAGAAACTCTTT. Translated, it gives CATWASHGDYKKLF.

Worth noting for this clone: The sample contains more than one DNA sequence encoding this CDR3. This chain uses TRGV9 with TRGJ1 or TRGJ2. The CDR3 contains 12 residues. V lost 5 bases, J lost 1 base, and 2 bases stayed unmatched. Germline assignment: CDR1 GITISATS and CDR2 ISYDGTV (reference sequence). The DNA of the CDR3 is TGTGCCTTGTGGGCAAATTATTATAAGAAACTCTTT. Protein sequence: CALWANYYKKLF.

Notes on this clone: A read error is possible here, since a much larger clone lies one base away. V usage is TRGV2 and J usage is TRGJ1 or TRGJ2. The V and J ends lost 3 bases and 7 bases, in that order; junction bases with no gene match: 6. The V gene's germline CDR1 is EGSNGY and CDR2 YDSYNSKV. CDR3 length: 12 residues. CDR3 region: CATWDLKYKKLF. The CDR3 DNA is TGTGCCACCTGGGACTTAAAGTATAAGAAACTCTTT.

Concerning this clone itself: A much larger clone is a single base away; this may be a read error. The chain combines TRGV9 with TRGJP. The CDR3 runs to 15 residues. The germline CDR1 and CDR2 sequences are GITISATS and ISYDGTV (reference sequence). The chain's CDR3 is CALWEQELGKKNKVF. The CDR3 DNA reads TGTGCCTTGTGGGAGCAAGAGTTGGGCAAAAAAAACAAGGTATTT.

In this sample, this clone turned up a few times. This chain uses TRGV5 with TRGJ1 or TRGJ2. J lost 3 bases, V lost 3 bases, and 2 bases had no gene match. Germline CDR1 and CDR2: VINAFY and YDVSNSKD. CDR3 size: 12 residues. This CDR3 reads CATWDFYYKKLF. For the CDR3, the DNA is TGTGCCACCTGGGACTTTTATTATAAGAAACTCTTT.

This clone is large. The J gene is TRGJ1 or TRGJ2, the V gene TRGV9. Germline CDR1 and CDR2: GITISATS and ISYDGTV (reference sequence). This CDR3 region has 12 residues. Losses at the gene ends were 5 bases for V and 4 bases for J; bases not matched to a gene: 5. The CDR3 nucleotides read TGTGCCTTGTGGGCAACCTATTATAAGAAACTCTTT. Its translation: CALWATYYKKLF.

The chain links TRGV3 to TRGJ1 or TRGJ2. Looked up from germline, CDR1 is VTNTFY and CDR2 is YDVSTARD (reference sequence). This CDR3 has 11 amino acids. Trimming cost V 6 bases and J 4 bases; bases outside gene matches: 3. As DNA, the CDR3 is TGTGCCACCTGGCTGTATTATAAGAAACTCTTT. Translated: CATWLYYKKLF.

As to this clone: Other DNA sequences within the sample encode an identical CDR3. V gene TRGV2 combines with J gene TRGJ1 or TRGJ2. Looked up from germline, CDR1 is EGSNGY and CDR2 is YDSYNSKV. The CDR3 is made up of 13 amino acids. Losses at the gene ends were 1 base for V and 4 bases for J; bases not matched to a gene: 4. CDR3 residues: CATWDGQYYKKLF. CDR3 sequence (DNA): TGTGCCACCTGGGACGGCCAGTATTATAAGAAACTCTTT.

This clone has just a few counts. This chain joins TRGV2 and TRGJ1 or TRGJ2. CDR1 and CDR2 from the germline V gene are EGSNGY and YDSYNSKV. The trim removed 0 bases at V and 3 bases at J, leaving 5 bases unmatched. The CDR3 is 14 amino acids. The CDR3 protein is CATWDGLPYYKKLF. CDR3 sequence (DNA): TGTGCCACCTGGGACGGGCTCCCTTATTATAAGAAACTCTTT.

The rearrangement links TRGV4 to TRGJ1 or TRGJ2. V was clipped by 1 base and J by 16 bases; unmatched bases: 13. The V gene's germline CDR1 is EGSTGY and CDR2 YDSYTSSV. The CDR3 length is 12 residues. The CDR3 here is CATWDGGTFWLF. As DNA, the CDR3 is TGTGCCACCTGGGATGGAGGGACTTTTTGGCTCTTT.

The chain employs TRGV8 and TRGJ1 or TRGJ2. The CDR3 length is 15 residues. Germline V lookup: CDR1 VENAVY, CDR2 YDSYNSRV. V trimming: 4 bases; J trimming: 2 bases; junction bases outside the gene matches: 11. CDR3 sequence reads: CATWEILSDYYKKLF. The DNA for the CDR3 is TGTGCCACCTGGGAAATCCTCTCGGATTATTATAAGAAACTCTTT.

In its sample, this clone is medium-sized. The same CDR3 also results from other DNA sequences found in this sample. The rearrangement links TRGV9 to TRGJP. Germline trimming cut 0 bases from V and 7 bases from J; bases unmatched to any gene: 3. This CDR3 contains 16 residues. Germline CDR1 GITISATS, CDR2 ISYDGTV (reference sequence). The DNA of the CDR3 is TGTGCCTTGTGGGAGGTGCTGGAGTTGGGCAAAAAAATCAAGGTATTT. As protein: CALWEVLELGKKIKVF.

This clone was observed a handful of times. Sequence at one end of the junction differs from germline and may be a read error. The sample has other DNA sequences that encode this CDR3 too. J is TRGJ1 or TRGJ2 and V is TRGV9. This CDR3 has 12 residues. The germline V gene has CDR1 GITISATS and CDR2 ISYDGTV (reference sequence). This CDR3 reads CALWEVDYKKLF. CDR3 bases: TGTGCCTTGTGGGAGGTCGATTATAAGAAACTTTTT.

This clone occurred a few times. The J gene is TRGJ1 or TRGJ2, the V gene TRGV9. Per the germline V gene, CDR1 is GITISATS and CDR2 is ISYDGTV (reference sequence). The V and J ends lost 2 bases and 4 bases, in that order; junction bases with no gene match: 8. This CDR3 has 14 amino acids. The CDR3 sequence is CALWEEPLYYKKLF. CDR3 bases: TGTGCCTTGTGGGAGGAGCCACTGTATTATAAGAAACTCTTT.